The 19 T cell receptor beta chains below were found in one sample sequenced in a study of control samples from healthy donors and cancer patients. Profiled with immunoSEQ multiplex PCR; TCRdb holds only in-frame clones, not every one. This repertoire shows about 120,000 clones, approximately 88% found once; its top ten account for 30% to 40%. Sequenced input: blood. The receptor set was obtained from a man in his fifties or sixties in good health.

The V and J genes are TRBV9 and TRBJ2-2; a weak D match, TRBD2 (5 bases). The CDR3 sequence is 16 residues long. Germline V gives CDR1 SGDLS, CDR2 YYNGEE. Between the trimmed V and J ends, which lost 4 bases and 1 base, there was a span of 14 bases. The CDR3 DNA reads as TGTGCCAGCAGCCCTGGACTCCTTGGGAACACCGGGGAGCTGTTTTTT. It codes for CASSPGLLGNTGELFF.

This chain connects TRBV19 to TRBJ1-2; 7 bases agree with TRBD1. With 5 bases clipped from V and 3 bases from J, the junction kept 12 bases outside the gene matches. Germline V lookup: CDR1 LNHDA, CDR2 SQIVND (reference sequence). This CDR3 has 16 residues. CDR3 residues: CASSGLLTGRDYGYTF. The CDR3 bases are TGTGCCAGTAGTGGATTATTGACAGGGAGAGACTATGGCTACACCTTC.

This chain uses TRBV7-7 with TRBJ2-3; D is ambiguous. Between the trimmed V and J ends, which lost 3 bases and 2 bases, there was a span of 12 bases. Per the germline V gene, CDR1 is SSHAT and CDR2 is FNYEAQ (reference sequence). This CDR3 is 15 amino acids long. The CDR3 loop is CASSFGATSTDTQYF. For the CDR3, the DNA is TGTGCCAGCAGCTTTGGTGCTACTTCCACAGATACGCAGTATTTT.

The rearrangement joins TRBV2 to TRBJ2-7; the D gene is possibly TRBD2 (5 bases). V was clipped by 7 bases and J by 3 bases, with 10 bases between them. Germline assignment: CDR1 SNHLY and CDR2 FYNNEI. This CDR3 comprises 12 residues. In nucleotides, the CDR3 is TGTGCCAGCAAAGGCGGGCGCTACGAGCAGTACTTC. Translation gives CASKGGRYEQYF.

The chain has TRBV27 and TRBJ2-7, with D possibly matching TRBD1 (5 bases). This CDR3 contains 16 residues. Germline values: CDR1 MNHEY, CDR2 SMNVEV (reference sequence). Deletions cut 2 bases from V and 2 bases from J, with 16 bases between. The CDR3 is CASSLNALRGTYEQYF. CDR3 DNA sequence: TGTGCCAGCAGTTTAAACGCCTTAAGGGGCACCTACGAGCAGTACTTC.

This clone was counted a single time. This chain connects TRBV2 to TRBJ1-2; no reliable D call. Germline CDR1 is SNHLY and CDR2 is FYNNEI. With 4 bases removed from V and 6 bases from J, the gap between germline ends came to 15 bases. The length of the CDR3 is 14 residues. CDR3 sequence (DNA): TGTGCCAGCAGTGCTACGGGAGCTGACAATGGCTACACCTTC. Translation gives CASSATGADNGYTF.

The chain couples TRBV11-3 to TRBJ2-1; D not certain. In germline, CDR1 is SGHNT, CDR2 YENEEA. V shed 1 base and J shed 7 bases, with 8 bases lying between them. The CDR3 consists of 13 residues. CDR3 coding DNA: TGTGCCAGCAGCTTAGGGTCCCGGAATGAGCAGTTCTTC. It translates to CASSLGSRNEQFF.

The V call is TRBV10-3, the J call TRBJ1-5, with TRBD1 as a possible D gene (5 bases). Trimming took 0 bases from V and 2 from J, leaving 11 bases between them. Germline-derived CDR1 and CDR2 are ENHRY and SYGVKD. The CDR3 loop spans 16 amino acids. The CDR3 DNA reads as TGTGCCATCAGTGAGTCGAGGGGAATTGGCAATCAGCCCCAGCATTTT. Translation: CAISESRGIGNQPQHF.

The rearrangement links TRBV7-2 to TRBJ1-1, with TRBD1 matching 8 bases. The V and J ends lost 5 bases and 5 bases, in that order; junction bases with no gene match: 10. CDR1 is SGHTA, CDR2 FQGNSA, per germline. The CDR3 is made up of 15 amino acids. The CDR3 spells CASSARQGPGTEAFF. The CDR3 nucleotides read TGTGCCAGCAGCGCCCGACAGGGGCCGGGTACTGAAGCTTTCTTT.

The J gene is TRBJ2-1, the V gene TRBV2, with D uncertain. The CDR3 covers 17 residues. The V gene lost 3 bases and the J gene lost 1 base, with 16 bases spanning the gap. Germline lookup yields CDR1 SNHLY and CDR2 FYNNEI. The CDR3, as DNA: TGTGCCAGCAGTGATGTCCCGAGCTCATTTTCCTACAATGAGCAGTTCTTC. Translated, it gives CASSDVPSSFSYNEQFF.

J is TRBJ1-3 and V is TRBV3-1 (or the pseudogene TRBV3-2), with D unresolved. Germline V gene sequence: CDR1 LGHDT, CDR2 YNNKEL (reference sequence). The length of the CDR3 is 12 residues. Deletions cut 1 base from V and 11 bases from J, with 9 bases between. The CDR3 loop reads CASSQAGRSIYF. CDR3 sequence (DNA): TGTGCCAGCAGCCAAGCGGGAAGGTCCATATATTTT.

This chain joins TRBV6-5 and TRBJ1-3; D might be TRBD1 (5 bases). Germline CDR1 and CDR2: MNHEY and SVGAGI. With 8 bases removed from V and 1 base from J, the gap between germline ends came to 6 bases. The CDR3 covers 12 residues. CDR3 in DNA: TGTGCCAGCCAGGGATCTGGAAACACCATATATTTT. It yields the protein CASQGSGNTIYF.

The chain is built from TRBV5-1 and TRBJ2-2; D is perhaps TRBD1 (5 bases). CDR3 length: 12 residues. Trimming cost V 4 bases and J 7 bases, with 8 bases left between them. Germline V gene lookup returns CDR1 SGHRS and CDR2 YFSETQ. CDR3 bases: TGCGCCAGCAGCATTACAGGCGGGGAGCTGTTTTTT. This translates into CASSITGGELFF.

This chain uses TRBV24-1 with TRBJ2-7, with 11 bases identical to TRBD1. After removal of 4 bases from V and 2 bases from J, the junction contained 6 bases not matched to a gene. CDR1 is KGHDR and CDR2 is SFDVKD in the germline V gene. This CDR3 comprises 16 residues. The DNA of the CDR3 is TGTGCCACCAGTGACCCCGGGACAGGGGGTCCCTACGAGCAGTACTTC. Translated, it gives CATSDPGTGGPYEQYF.

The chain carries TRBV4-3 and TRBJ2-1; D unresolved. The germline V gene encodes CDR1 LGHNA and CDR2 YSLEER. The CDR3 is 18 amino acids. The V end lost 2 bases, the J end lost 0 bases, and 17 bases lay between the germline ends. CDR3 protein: CASSQTLVRRSSYNEQFF. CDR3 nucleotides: TGCGCCAGCAGCCAAACGTTGGTCCGGAGAAGCTCCTACAATGAGCAGTTCTTC.

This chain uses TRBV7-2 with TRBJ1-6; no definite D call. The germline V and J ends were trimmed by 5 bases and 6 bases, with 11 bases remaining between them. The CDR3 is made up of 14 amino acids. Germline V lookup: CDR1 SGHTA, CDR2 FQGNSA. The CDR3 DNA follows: TGTGCCAGCAGCCCGTTCCGGATTAATTCACCCCTCCACTTT. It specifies CASSPFRINSPLHF.

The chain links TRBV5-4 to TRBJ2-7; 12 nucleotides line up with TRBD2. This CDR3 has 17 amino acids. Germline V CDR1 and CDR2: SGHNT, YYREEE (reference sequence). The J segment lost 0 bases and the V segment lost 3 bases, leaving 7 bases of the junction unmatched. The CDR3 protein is CASSSYLAGGSSYEQYF. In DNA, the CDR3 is TGTGCCAGCAGCTCATATCTAGCGGGGGGGTCCTCCTACGAGCAGTACTTC. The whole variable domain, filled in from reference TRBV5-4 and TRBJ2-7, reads ETGVTQSPTHLIKTRGQQVTLRCSSQSGHNTVSWYQQALGQGPQFIFQYYREEENGRGNFPPRFSGLQFPNYSSELNVNALELDDSALYLCASSSYLAGGSSYEQYFGPGTRLTVT.

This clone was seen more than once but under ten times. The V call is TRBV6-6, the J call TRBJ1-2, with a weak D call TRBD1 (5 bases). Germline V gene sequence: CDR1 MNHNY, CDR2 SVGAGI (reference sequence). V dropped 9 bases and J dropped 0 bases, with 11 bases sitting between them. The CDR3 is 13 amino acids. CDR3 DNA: TGTGCCAGTATCCAGGGACCTAACTATGGCTACACCTTC. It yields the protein CASIQGPNYGYTF.

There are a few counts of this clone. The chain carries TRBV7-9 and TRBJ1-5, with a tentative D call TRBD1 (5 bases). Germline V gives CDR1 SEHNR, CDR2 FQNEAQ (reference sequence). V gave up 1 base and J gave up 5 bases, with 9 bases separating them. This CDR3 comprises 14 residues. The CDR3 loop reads CASSLGGGYQPQHF. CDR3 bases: TGTGCCAGCAGCTTAGGTGGGGGGTATCAGCCCCAGCATTTT.